This entry lists 7 T cell receptor beta chains sequenced from one sample in a study of OX40 agonist ivuxolimab in advanced cancers. Clones were read by immunoSEQ multiplex PCR, and TCRdb kept only the in-frame ones, dropping some. Here the sample spans 57,000 or so clones, around 86% being singletons. Here the sequenced sample was CD4+ or CD8+ T cells sorted from blood, taken in a trial of the OX40 agonist ivuxolimab. Receptors originate from an adult with an advanced solid tumor such as melanoma, head and neck, liver or kidney cancer.

This sequence joins TRBV5-4 and TRBJ2-1, with D perhaps matching TRBD1 (5 bases). Germline CDR1 SGHNT, CDR2 YYREEE (reference sequence). V dropped 5 bases and J dropped 2 bases, with 17 bases sitting between them. This CDR3 is 16 amino acids long. CDR3 loop: CASRAGNSPTYNEQFF. In DNA form, the CDR3 reads TGTGCCAGCAGAGCAGGGAACTCCCCGACCTACAATGAGCAGTTCTTC.

V is TRBV30 and J is TRBJ1-6, with 9 nucleotides matching TRBD1. Per germline, CDR1 GTSNPN and CDR2 SVGIG (reference sequence). V gave up 1 base and J gave up 5 bases; unmatched junction bases: 9. This CDR3 is 17 amino acids long. CDR3 sequence (DNA): TGTGCCTGGAGTGGGGGACAGGGTAATAGCAATAATTCACCCCTCCACTTT. Amino acids: CAWSGGQGNSNNSPLHF.

The chain links TRBV11-2 to TRBJ2-3; 10 bases line up with TRBD2. V was clipped by 4 bases and J by 3 bases; unmatched bases: 7. CDR3 length equals 16 residues. Germline CDR1 and CDR2: SGHAT and FQNNGV. The CDR3 DNA is TGTGCCAGCAGCTGGGGAGCGGGGGGGCCGACAGATACGCAGTATTTT. This sequence encodes CASSWGAGGPTDTQYF.

This clone was recorded once. The J gene is TRBJ1-2, the V gene TRBV14; 8 nucleotides agree with TRBD1. Trimming took 4 bases from V and 8 from J; bases not matched to a gene: 9. The CDR3 sequence is 14 residues long. Germline CDR1 and CDR2: SGHDN and FVKESK. The CDR3 bases are TGTGCCAGCAGCCTTAGGACAGGGTCTAGCGGCTACACCTTC. Protein product: CASSLRTGSSGYTF.

V and J are TRBV5-6 and TRBJ2-7, with D possibly being TRBD2 (5 bases). Germline CDR1 reads SGHDT; CDR2 reads YYEEEE. V lost 1 base to trimming and J lost 6 bases, with 8 bases between them. The CDR3 covers 12 residues. The CDR3 here is CASSLRGFEQYF. The CDR3 region has the DNA TGTGCCAGCAGCTTGAGAGGGTTCGAGCAGTACTTC. The full variable domain, rest sourced from reference TRBV5-6 and TRBJ2-7, is DAGVTQSPTHLIKTRGQQVTLRCSPKSGHDTVSWYQQALGQGPQFIFQYYEEEERQRGNFPDRFSGHQFPNYSSELNVNALLLGDSALYLCASSLRGFEQYFGPGTRLTVT.

This clone appeared a single time. The chain is built from TRBV5-1 and TRBJ1-3, with a tentative D call TRBD1 (5 bases). The CDR3 runs to 12 residues. CDR1 SGHRS and CDR2 YFSETQ come from the germline V gene. The ends were cut back, 4 bases at V and 8 bases at J, with 10 bases in the middle. As DNA, the CDR3 is TGCGCCAGCAGCCCGGGGGGTTACACCATATATTTT. As protein: CASSPGGYTIYF.

The chain uses TRBV9 and TRBJ2-1; 7 bases align to TRBD1. This CDR3 region has 13 residues. V lost 5 bases, J lost 4 bases, and 3 bases stayed unmatched. Germline V CDR1 and CDR2: SGDLS, YYNGEE. The CDR3 bases are TGTGCCAGCAGAGGGGGCGGTTACAATGAGCAGTTCTTC. Translation gives CASRGGGYNEQFF.